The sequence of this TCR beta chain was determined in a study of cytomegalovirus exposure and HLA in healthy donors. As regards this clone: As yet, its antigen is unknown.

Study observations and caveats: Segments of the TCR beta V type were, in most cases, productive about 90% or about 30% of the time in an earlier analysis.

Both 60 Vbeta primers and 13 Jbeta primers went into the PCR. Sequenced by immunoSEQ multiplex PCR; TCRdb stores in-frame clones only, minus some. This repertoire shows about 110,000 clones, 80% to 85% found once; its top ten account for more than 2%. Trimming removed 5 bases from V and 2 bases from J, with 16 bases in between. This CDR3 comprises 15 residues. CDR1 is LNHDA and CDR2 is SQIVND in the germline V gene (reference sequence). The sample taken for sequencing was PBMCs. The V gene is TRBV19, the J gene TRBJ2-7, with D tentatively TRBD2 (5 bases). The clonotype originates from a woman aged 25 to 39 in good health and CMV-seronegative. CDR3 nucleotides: TGTGCCAGTAGTCCAGGACTTGGCGACACCTACGAGCAGTACTTC. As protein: CASSPGLGDTYEQYF.